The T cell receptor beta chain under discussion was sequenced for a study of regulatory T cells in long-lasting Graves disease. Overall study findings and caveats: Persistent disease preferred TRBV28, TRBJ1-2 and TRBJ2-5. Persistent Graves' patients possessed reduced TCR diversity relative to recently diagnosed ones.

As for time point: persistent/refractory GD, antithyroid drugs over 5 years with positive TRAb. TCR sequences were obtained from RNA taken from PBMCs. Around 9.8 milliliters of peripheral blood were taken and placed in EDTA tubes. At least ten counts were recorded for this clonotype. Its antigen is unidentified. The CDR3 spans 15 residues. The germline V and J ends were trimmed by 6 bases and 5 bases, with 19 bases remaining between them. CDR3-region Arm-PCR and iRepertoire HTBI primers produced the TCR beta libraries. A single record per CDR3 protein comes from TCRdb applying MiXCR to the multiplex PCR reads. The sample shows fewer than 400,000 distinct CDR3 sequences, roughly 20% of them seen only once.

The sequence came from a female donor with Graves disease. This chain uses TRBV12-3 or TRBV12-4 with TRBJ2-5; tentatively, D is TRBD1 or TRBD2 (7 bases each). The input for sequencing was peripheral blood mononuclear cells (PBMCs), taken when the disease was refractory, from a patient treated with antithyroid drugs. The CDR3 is CASSTPRGGKETQYF. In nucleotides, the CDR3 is TGTGCCAGCAGCACGCCCAGGGGGGGGAAGGAGACCCAGTACTTC.